This paragraph covers one TCR beta chain sequence. Its cognate antigen is unknown. These data come from a study of OX40 agonist ivuxolimab in advanced cancers. In the study overall: With ivuxolimab, an agonistic anti-OX40 (CD134) antibody, patients were treated.

The study, taken as a whole, reports: The authors also found low normalized T-cell clonal expansion in some nonresponders. Researchers did not determine the expanded peripheral T cells' antigen specificity.

Generated by immunoSEQ multiplex PCR, the TCRdb table keeps only in-frame clones and is missing some. The data show more than 100,000 clones, roughly nine tenths seen once. CDR1 is MNHEY and CDR2 is SVGAGI in the germline V gene. This CDR3 is built from 14 residues. The V and J ends lost 0 bases and 0 bases respectively, with 5 bases between them. Sampled blood was obtained at baseline, cycle 4 day 1, and cycle 7 day 1. The origin of this receptor is an adult with an advanced solid tumor such as melanoma, head and neck, liver or kidney cancer. The input for sequencing was CD4+ or CD8+ T cells sorted from blood, taken in a trial of the OX40 agonist ivuxolimab. V is TRBV6-5 and J is TRBJ1-1; D remains ambiguous. The CDR3 coding sequence is TGTGCCAGCAGTTACTCCAGGATGAACACTGAAGCTTTCTTT. Its protein is CASSYSRMNTEAFF.